Listed here are 30 T cell receptor beta chains from one sample, sequenced in a study of OX40 agonist ivuxolimab in advanced cancers. Clones were sequenced by immunoSEQ multiplex PCR, and TCRdb holds only the in-frame ones, with some missing. The table records about 89,000 clones, 85% to 90% of them present only once. The sample consisted of CD4+ or CD8+ T cells sorted from blood, taken in a trial of the OX40 agonist ivuxolimab. Receptors were obtained from an adult with an advanced solid tumor such as melanoma, head and neck, liver or kidney cancer.

This chain joins TRBV6-5 and TRBJ2-3, with TRBD2 as a possible D gene (6 bases). Germline assignment: CDR1 MNHEY and CDR2 SVGAGI. The V and J ends lost 6 bases and 13 bases respectively, with 17 bases between them. The CDR3 length is 12 residues. CDR3: CASSPTSSKEYF. The CDR3 bases are TGTGCCAGCAGCCCAACTAGCTCGAAAGAGTATTTT.

The rearrangement joins TRBV2 to TRBJ2-1; D might be TRBD2 (6 bases). This CDR3 comprises 14 residues. V was pared by 7 bases and J by 0 bases, with 10 bases between. Germline CDR1 is SNHLY and CDR2 is FYNNEI. Here the CDR3 DNA reads TGTGCCAGCATCGCGGGGAGCTCCTACAATGAGCAGTTCTTC. It translates to CASIAGSSYNEQFF.

As regards this clone: Different DNA sequences within this sample yield the same CDR3. The chain employs TRBV6-5 and TRBJ1-5, with D unclear. Germline CDR1 MNHEY, CDR2 SVGAGI. The CDR3 runs 14 residues. The V end was cut by 0 bases, the J end by 6 bases, with 9 bases between. The CDR3 sequence: CASSYSYGSQPQHF. The CDR3 DNA sequence: TGTGCCAGCAGTTACTCTTACGGGTCTCAGCCCCAGCATTTT.

V is TRBV9 and J is TRBJ1-2; perhaps TRBD1 as D (6 bases). CDR1 and CDR2 (germline): SGDLS, YYNGEE. This CDR3 is 13 amino acids long. The V gene lost 4 bases and the J gene lost 7 bases, with 14 bases spanning the gap. In nucleotides, the CDR3 is TGTGCCAGCAGCAGAGGGGGTCCAGGTGGCTACACCTTC. Protein sequence: CASSRGGPGGYTF.

In this sample, this clone turned up once. V is TRBV30 and J is TRBJ2-5, with 9 bases fitting TRBD2. The CDR3 is 14 amino acids. CDR1 is GTSNPN and CDR2 is SVGIG in the germline V gene (reference sequence). V was clipped by 3 bases and J by 11 bases; unmatched bases: 13. This chain's CDR3 is CAWRRGGDSGEQYF. The CDR3 DNA reads TGTGCCTGGAGGCGGGGGGGAGATTCGGGAGAGCAGTACTTC.

In DNA form, the CDR3 reads TGTGCCAGCAGCCGCCGGGAGAGTGGAAACACCATATATTTT. It codes for CASSRRESGNTIYF. The chain links TRBV7-9 to TRBJ1-3; no clear D. This CDR3 is 14 amino acids long. The ends were cut back, 5 bases at V and 3 bases at J, with 11 bases in the middle. Germline V gene data show CDR1 as SEHNR and CDR2 as FQNEAQ (reference sequence).

V and J are TRBV7-9 and TRBJ1-2; TRBD1 matches 7 bases. The trim removed 3 bases at V and 6 bases at J, leaving 4 bases unmatched. The germline V gene has CDR1 SEHNR and CDR2 FQNEAQ (reference sequence). The CDR3 is made up of 13 amino acids. The CDR3 nucleotides read TGTGCCAGCAGCTTGCCTAGGGGGCATGGCTACACCTTC. Amino acids: CASSLPRGHGYTF.

This clone was seen a single time. The chain combines TRBV2 with TRBJ2-1, with D maybe TRBD1 (6 bases). Germline V CDR1 and CDR2: SNHLY, FYNNEI. The V and J ends lost 6 bases and 6 bases respectively, with 18 bases between them. The CDR3 extends over 15 amino acids. For the CDR3, the DNA is TGTGCCAGCAGGGATGACAGGCTAGAGGCCAATGAGCAGTTCTTC. Its protein is CASRDDRLEANEQFF.

This chain links TRBV10-1 with TRBJ2-7; 9 bases agree with TRBD1. Looked up from germline, CDR1 is WNHNN and CDR2 is SYGVQD (reference sequence). V lost 3 bases, J lost 5 bases, and 8 bases stayed unmatched. This CDR3 has 15 residues. The CDR3 region is CASSDRRTGVNEQYF. As DNA, the CDR3 is TGCGCCAGCAGTGATCGAAGGACAGGGGTGAACGAGCAGTACTTC.

This clone was detected only a few times. V and J are TRBV6-5 and TRBJ1-1; 7 bases map to TRBD1. The germline V gene encodes CDR1 MNHEY and CDR2 SVGAGI. The CDR3 runs to 15 residues. Unmatched junction bases numbered 11, after V lost 7 bases and J lost 3 bases. CDR3 DNA sequence: TGTGCCAGCACGCAGAGCCCCACAGGGGACACTGAAGCTTTCTTT. Protein product: CASTQSPTGDTEAFF.

This chain uses TRBV11-2 with TRBJ2-7; 12 bases are shared with TRBD2. Trimming cost V 3 bases and J 7 bases; bases outside gene matches: 16. This CDR3 comprises 18 residues. Germline V lookup: CDR1 SGHAT, CDR2 FQNNGV. CDR3 sequence: CASSLETSGSGFPDEQYF. The CDR3 DNA reads as TGTGCCAGCAGCTTGGAGACTAGCGGGAGTGGATTCCCGGATGAGCAGTACTTC.

CDR3 region: CASSSRMVAGELFF. For the CDR3, the DNA is TGTGCCAGCAGCTCTCGGATGGTTGCCGGGGAGCTGTTTTTT. The rearrangement joins TRBV9 to TRBJ2-2; D is ambiguous. Trimming removed 4 bases from V and 6 bases from J, with 13 bases in between. The CDR3 extends over 14 amino acids. CDR1 SGDLS and CDR2 YYNGEE come from the germline V gene.

This clone appeared a single time. The chain has TRBV27 and TRBJ2-4; the match to TRBD2 covers 9 bases. The CDR3 extends over 15 amino acids. J lost 0 bases, V lost 6 bases, and 3 bases had no gene match. The germline gives CDR1 MNHEY, CDR2 SMNVEV (reference sequence). Here the CDR3 reads CASSLTSGAKNIQYF. In DNA form, the CDR3 reads TGTGCCAGCAGCCTGACTAGCGGAGCCAAAAACATTCAGTACTTC.

This chain connects TRBV15 to TRBJ1-2; 9 nucleotides agree with TRBD1. CDR3 length equals 17 residues. CDR1 and CDR2 from the germline V gene are LNHNV and YYDKDF (reference sequence). With 1 base clipped from V and 4 bases from J, the junction kept 10 bases outside the gene matches. CDR3 nucleotides: TGTGCCACCAGCAGAGGGGGACAGGGAGGATTTTTCTATGGCTACACCTTC. Amino acids: CATSRGGQGGFFYGYTF.

Of note for this clone: This CDR3 is also generated by other DNA sequences in the sample. This sequence joins TRBV18 and TRBJ1-3, with D hard to call. Between the trimmed V and J ends, which lost 0 bases and 4 bases, there was a span of 7 bases. This CDR3 is 14 amino acids long. From germline, CDR1 is KGHSH and CDR2 LQKENI. CDR3 bases: TGTGCCAGCTCACCACCAGGTTCGGGAAACACCATATATTTT. It specifies CASSPPGSGNTIYF.

V is TRBV5-1 and J is TRBJ2-7; D unclear. The CDR3 sequence is 13 residues long. V was clipped by 0 bases and J by 5 bases, with 9 bases between them. Germline V gene lookup returns CDR1 SGHRS and CDR2 YFSETQ. In nucleotides, the CDR3 is TGCGCCAGCAGCTTGGATGGGCCCGACGAGCAGTACTTC. It specifies CASSLDGPDEQYF.

The V gene is TRBV7-3, the J gene TRBJ2-5; weak D call: TRBD2 (6 bases). The germline V gene has CDR1 SGHTA and CDR2 FQGTGA. The CDR3 contains 14 residues. The V and J ends lost 1 base and 3 bases respectively, with 9 bases between them. DNA for the CDR3: TGTGCCAGCAGCTTAAACGGGGGAGAAGAGACCCAGTACTTC. It is translated as CASSLNGGEETQYF. The complete variable domain, with remaining parts taken from reference TRBV7-3 and TRBJ2-5, reads GAGVSQTPSNKVTEKGKYVELRCDPISGHTALYWYRQSLGQGPEFLIYFQGTGAADDSGLPNDRFFAVRPEGSVSTLKIQRTERGDSAVYLCASSLNGGEETQYFGPGTRLLVL.

This chain links TRBV7-6 with TRBJ2-5; TRBD2 is a possible D gene (6 bases). The V end lost 1 base, the J end lost 7 bases, and 16 bases lay between the germline ends. CDR3 length: 15 amino acids. Germline assignment: CDR1 SGHVS and CDR2 FNYEAQ. The CDR3 spells CASSLVGGPSGTQYF. CDR3 nucleotide sequence: TGTGCCAGCAGCTTAGTGGGGGGACCCTCGGGGACCCAGTACTTC.

J is TRBJ2-1 and V is TRBV6-4; 12 nucleotides agree with TRBD2. Germline assignment: CDR1 MRHNA and CDR2 SNTAGT. The ends lost 5 bases at V and 7 bases at J; junction bases unmatched: 6. This CDR3 is 15 amino acids long. The CDR3 spells CASSQTSGGFNEQFF. CDR3 DNA sequence: TGTGCCAGCAGTCAGACTAGCGGGGGTTTTAATGAGCAGTTCTTC.

The chain couples TRBV21-1 to TRBJ2-7; the table gives TRBD1 as D, unverified against the DNA. TRBV21-1 represents a pseudogene. There are 16 residues in the CDR3. The CDR3 DNA reads as TGTGCCAGCAGCAGACGAAGCCGGGACAGGGAGGACGAGCAGTACTTC. Protein product: CASSRRSRDREDEQYF.

Here the CDR3 reads CASIGTGRETQYF. CDR3 DNA: TGTGCCAGCATCGGGACAGGGAGAGAGACCCAGTACTTC. V gene TRBV25-1 combines with J gene TRBJ2-5; 9 bases match TRBD1. Germline V gene data show CDR1 as MGHDK and CDR2 as SYGVNS. CDR3 size: 13 residues. Germline trimming cut 7 bases from V and 4 bases from J; bases unmatched to any gene: 4.

CDR3 amino acids: CAKTGQGVGGANVLTF. The CDR3 nucleotides are TGTGCCAAGACGGGACAGGGGGTCGGTGGGGCCAACGTCCTGACTTTC. The chain has TRBV30 and TRBJ2-6, with 11 bases fitting TRBD1. CDR1 and CDR2 from the germline V gene are GTSNPN and SVGIG (reference sequence). The CDR3 runs 16 residues. V gave up 8 bases and J gave up 3 bases; unmatched junction bases: 9.

The genes are TRBV5-4 and TRBJ1-2, with D tentatively TRBD1 (6 bases). V was cut by 3 bases and J by 4 bases, with 19 bases left in between. The CDR3 is 16 residues long. The V gene's germline CDR1 is SGHNT and CDR2 YYREEE (reference sequence). CDR3 residues: CASSYIRGGTPYGYTF. The CDR3 coding sequence is TGTGCCAGCAGCTATATCCGAGGGGGTACACCCTATGGCTACACCTTC. Full variable domain (outside the CDR3, taken from reference TRBV5-4 and TRBJ1-2): ETGVTQSPTHLIKTRGQQVTLRCSSQSGHNTVSWYQQALGQGPQFIFQYYREEENGRGNFPPRFSGLQFPNYSSELNVNALELDDSALYLCASSYIRGGTPYGYTFGSGTRLTVV.

This clone was recorded once. The CDR3 spells CASSSRQDKSNYGYTF. The CDR3 DNA reads as TGTGCCAGCAGCTCAAGACAGGATAAATCTAACTATGGCTACACCTTC. The gene calls are TRBV11-3 and TRBJ1-2, with D possibly matching TRBD1 (6 bases). Germline lookup yields CDR1 SGHNT and CDR2 YENEEA. Trimming removed 4 bases at V and 0 bases at J, with 15 bases between. CDR3 length: 16 residues.

The chain combines TRBV11-2 with TRBJ2-7; the D gene is possibly TRBD1 (6 bases). The V end was cut by 5 bases, the J end by 1 base, with 12 bases between. This CDR3 is built from 14 residues. Germline values: CDR1 SGHAT, CDR2 FQNNGV. The chain's CDR3 is CASSKRDMSYEQYF. For the CDR3, the DNA is TGTGCCAGCAGCAAACGGGACATGTCCTACGAGCAGTACTTC. Drawing the rest from reference TRBV11-2 and TRBJ2-7, the complete variable domain is EAGVAQSPRYKIIEKRQSVAFWCNPISGHATLYWYQQILGQGPKLLIQFQNNGVVDDSQLPKDRFSAERLKGVDSTLKIQPAKLEDSAVYLCASSKRDMSYEQYFGPGTRLTVT.

The genes are TRBV5-1 and TRBJ2-2, with D possibly TRBD1 on 6 matching bases. CDR3 length: 15 amino acids. The germline gives CDR1 SGHRS, CDR2 YFSETQ. Trimming stripped 4 bases from V and 1 base from J, with 11 bases between. CDR3 in amino acids: CASSVRTVNTGELFF. The CDR3, as DNA: TGCGCCAGCAGCGTTCGGACAGTGAACACCGGGGAGCTGTTTTTT.

The chain has TRBV7-3 and TRBJ2-2; no clear D gene. V dropped 4 bases and J dropped 4 bases, with 4 bases sitting between them. Germline CDR1 and CDR2: SGHTA and FQGTGA. The CDR3 is 12 residues long. CDR3 DNA sequence: TGTGCCAGCAGCTCACTCACCGGGGAGCTGTTTTTT. Translating it yields CASSSLTGELFF.

This clone showed up just a few times. The chain links TRBV5-5 to TRBJ1-4, with 8 bases aligning to TRBD1. The CDR3 runs 14 residues. Germline V gene data show CDR1 as SGHKS and CDR2 as YYEKEE (reference sequence). V shed 0 bases, J shed 6 bases, and the junction held 1 base outside the gene matches. The CDR3 region has the DNA TGTGCCAGCAGCTTGGAGGACAGGGATGAAAAACTGTTTTTT. This encodes CASSLEDRDEKLFF.

V usage is TRBV27 and J usage is TRBJ2-7; weak D call: TRBD1 (6 bases). This CDR3 region has 17 residues. Germline V gene sequence: CDR1 MNHEY, CDR2 SMNVEV (reference sequence). V dropped 0 bases and J dropped 2 bases, with 17 bases sitting between them. CDR3 coding DNA: TGTGCCAGCAGTTTATCGTTCTCGACAGGAAAAACCTACGAGCAGTACTTC. Residues: CASSLSFSTGKTYEQYF.

V usage is TRBV9 and J usage is TRBJ2-2; TRBD1 matches at 8 bases. Trimming took 6 bases from V and 6 from J; bases not matched to a gene: 13. The germline CDR1 and CDR2 sequences are SGDLS and YYNGEE. The CDR3 totals 16 residues. DNA for the CDR3: TGTGCCAGCACCTTCAGCGGTCAGGGGGCGCCCGGGGAGCTGTTTTTT. Its translation is CASTFSGQGAPGELFF.